This T cell receptor (beta chain) was retrieved from a study of long-term antiretroviral therapy in people with HIV. This CDR3 region has 11 residues. Germline V gene lookup returns CDR1 SNHLY and CDR2 FYNNEI. V dropped 11 bases and J dropped 5 bases, with 11 bases sitting between them. At survey level, the immunoSEQ assay was run in its v3.0 version. Produced via immunoSEQ multiplex PCR; TCRdb's table is partial and in-frame only. The table has about 34,000 clones, 85% to 95% seen once. General study points: Clones showing expansion before ART dominated the repertoire at all time points. Specimens of blood were obtained during about 2004 to 2017, possibly under older ART regimens. In HIV, the repertoires covered a tighter span of CDR3 lengths than in controls.

Comment on this clone: Antigen specificity is unknown.

J is TRBJ2-3 and V is TRBV2; D gene ambiguous. Sequences were derived from unsorted PBMCs, sampled 5 to 5.5 years after starting antiretroviral therapy. This TCR was recovered from a woman in her forties or fifties with HIV. The CDR3 nucleotides read TGTGCCTCCCGACTCGGAGATACGCAGTATTTT. Residues: CASRLGDTQYF.